The 4 T cell receptor beta chains presented below share a single source sample, sequenced in a study of T cells in Graves' hyperthyroidism and ophthalmopathy. TCR beta CDR3 region amplification was performed from RNA transcripts. During a first-round RT-PCR of the TCR CDR3, the HTBI primer set was used. MiXCR, run by TCRdb on the multiplex PCR reads, gives a single entry per CDR3 protein. The sample lists approximately 570,000 distinct CDR3 sequences, less than 20% occurring once. The sample consisted of blood. The receptor source for this set is a middle-aged man with Graves' ophthalmopathy.

This clonotype was seen more than once but under ten times. The chain has TRBV12-3 or TRBV12-4 and TRBJ1-5, with TRBD1 matching 7 bases. The CDR3 is 15 residues long. Trimming at V came to 6 bases and at J to 2 bases, leaving 7 bases not matched to a gene. For the CDR3, the DNA is TGTGCCAGCAGCAAGGGACAGTCGGGCAATCAGCCCCAGCATTTT. It translates to CASSKGQSGNQPQHF.

This clonotype was counted ten times or more. This chain connects TRBV7-2 to TRBJ2-1; no definite D call. The CDR3 runs to 13 residues. V lost 1 base and J lost 4, with 5 bases in between. Germline CDR1 SGHTA, CDR2 FQGNSA. CDR3 coding DNA: TGTGCCAGCAGCTTAGTACCATACAATGAGCAGTTCTTC. It specifies CASSLVPYNEQFF.

The chain uses TRBV19 and TRBJ1-1; 9 bases map to TRBD1. V was clipped by 3 bases and J by 1 base; unmatched bases: 3. CDR1 is LNHDA, CDR2 SQIVND, per germline (reference sequence). This CDR3 region has 15 residues. Written as DNA, the CDR3 is TGTGCCAGTAGTATCGGGACAGGGCGGAACACTGAAGCTTTCTTT. Its protein product is CASSIGTGRNTEAFF.

The table lists this clonotype with a few counts. This chain joins TRBV2 and TRBJ2-7, with 8 bases matching TRBD1. This CDR3 contains 16 residues. Germline loops: CDR1 SNHLY, CDR2 FYNNEI. With 6 bases clipped from V and 1 base from J, the junction kept 11 bases outside the gene matches. The DNA for the CDR3 is TGTGCCAGCAGATACCCTCCAACAGGGGGATCCTACGAGCAGTACTTC. This gives the protein CASRYPPTGGSYEQYF.